The next 18 T cell receptor beta chains were all read from a single sample in a study of CD8 T cells in ankylosing spondylitis (dated by TCRdb to 2017 to 2019). Library construction relied on 5' RACE. The sample was run on an Illumina HiSeq 2500. TCRdb reworked the public reads: Q25 trimming with fastp, MiXCR clone assembly, productive beta chains retained. Entries are consolidated by CDR3 protein sequence, retaining the most common genes and DNA. Within this sample are 150,000 to 200,000 distinct CDR3 sequences, with 30% to 40% of them counted one time only. The ten largest account for around 6.2% of the sample. The specimen was synovial fluid, either unsorted or a sorted T cell fraction (not recorded which). The receptor set was obtained from a male donor with ankylosing spondylitis.

This clonotype showed up many times. The J gene is TRBJ2-7, the V gene TRBV20-1, with 7 bases that match TRBD2. The CDR3 contains 16 residues. The ends lost 0 bases at V and 2 bases at J; junction bases unmatched: 10. Per germline, CDR1 DFQATT and CDR2 SNEGSKA (reference sequence). CDR3 sequence (DNA): TGCAGTGCTAGAGATCCGGCAGCCGGGGGGACCTACGAGCAGTACTTC. Translation: CSARDPAAGGTYEQYF.

The CDR3 loop reads CSVVRDSRGYEQYF. The DNA of the CDR3 is TGCAGCGTTGTGAGGGATTCCCGGGGCTACGAGCAGTACTTC. The chain carries TRBV29-1 and TRBJ2-7; D possibly corresponds to TRBD2 (5 bases). Per germline, CDR1 SQVTM and CDR2 ANQGSEA. V was shortened by 4 bases and J by 3 bases, with 16 bases between the two germline ends. This CDR3 contains 14 residues.

This clonotype was seen a handful of times. The V call is TRBV15, the J call TRBJ1-2; D unresolved. V lost 0 bases to trimming and J lost 4 bases, with 12 bases between them. The CDR3 has 15 residues. Germline V CDR1 and CDR2: LNHNV, YYDKDF (reference sequence). The CDR3 loop is CATSRDGSPFYGYTF. CDR3 nucleotides: TGTGCCACCAGCAGAGACGGGTCACCGTTCTATGGCTACACCTTC.

This clonotype was counted at least ten times. The chain carries TRBV5-6 and TRBJ1-3, with no clear D. Trimming removed 2 bases from V and 0 bases from J, with 3 bases in between. The CDR3 extends over 13 amino acids. Looked up from germline, CDR1 is SGHDT and CDR2 is YYEEEE. The CDR3: CASSFSSGNTIYF. The CDR3 nucleotides are TGTGCCAGCAGCTTCAGCTCTGGAAACACCATATATTTT.

This clonotype is medium-sized by share. The rearrangement joins TRBV5-1 to TRBJ2-4, with a weak D call TRBD1 (5 bases). The CDR3 loop spans 15 amino acids. V gave up 0 bases and J gave up 7 bases, with 14 bases separating them. Germline V gene data show CDR1 as SGHRS and CDR2 as YFSETQ. CDR3 nucleotides: TGCGCCAGCAGCTTGGATGGGCAGGGATTGAACATTCAGTACTTC. Residues: CASSLDGQGLNIQYF.

This clonotype has a handful of counts. The rearrangement uses TRBV2 and TRBJ2-3; 8 nucleotides match TRBD2. CDR1 and CDR2 from the germline V gene are SNHLY and FYNNEI. V lost 11 bases, J lost 3 bases, and 7 bases stayed unmatched. The CDR3 is 13 residues long. The CDR3 protein is CAGGLGVTDTQYF. Written as DNA, the CDR3 is TGTGCCGGGGGACTAGGAGTGACAGATACGCAGTATTTT.

This clonotype was counted ten times or more. The chain combines TRBV7-9 with TRBJ2-1; 8 bases agree with TRBD2. The CDR3 sequence is 15 residues long. Germline CDR1 SEHNR, CDR2 FQNEAQ (reference sequence). The ends lost 1 base at V and 7 bases at J; junction bases unmatched: 6. CDR3 DNA: TGTGCCAGCAGCTTAGGAGCGGGAGAGGTAAATGAGCAGTTCTTC. This encodes CASSLGAGEVNEQFF.

This clonotype appeared a few times. This chain joins TRBV4-3 and TRBJ2-5; D remains ambiguous. The germline V gene encodes CDR1 LGHNA and CDR2 YSLEER. This CDR3 is built from 17 residues. V lost 0 bases and J 2 bases, leaving 16 bases between the germline ends. CDR3 residues: CASSQDLRRNPQETQYF. DNA for the CDR3: TGCGCCAGCAGCCAAGATTTAAGGCGGAATCCTCAAGAGACCCAGTACTTC.

The chain joins TRBV11-2 to TRBJ2-6, with D possibly TRBD2 on 6 matching bases. Per germline, CDR1 SGHAT and CDR2 FQNNGV. The CDR3 has 18 amino acids. The V and J ends lost 0 bases and 0 bases respectively, with 12 bases between them. The CDR3 protein is CASSLEGTSISGANVLTF. The CDR3 region has the DNA TGTGCCAGCAGCTTAGAAGGGACTTCTATCTCTGGGGCCAACGTCCTGACTTTC. Using reference TRBV11-2 and TRBJ2-6 for the parts outside the CDR3, the full variable domain is EAGVAQSPRYKIIEKRQSVAFWCNPISGHATLYWYQQILGQGPKLLIQFQNNGVVDDSQLPKDRFSAERLKGVDSTLKIQPAKLEDSAVYLCASSLEGTSISGANVLTFGAGSRLTVL.

This clonotype was counted a few times. The chain recombines TRBV6-1 with TRBJ1-1; possibly TRBD1 for D (5 bases). Germline V lookup: CDR1 MNHNS, CDR2 SASEGT. This CDR3 is 13 amino acids long. Trimming removed 5 bases from V and 7 bases from J, with 14 bases in between. The CDR3 loop reads CASSTGGRLEAFF. The CDR3 DNA reads TGTGCCAGCAGTACCGGGGGGAGGCTTGAAGCTTTCTTT.

This clonotype has a count of ten or more. The rearrangement links TRBV2 to TRBJ2-7; TRBD1 agrees at 8 bases. The CDR3 extends over 17 amino acids. Germline-derived CDR1 and CDR2 are SNHLY and FYNNEI. V lost 3 bases, J lost 5 bases, and 15 bases stayed unmatched. The CDR3 region is CASSDFALGQGNHEQYF. CDR3 nucleotide sequence: TGTGCCAGCAGTGATTTCGCCCTCGGACAGGGCAACCACGAGCAGTACTTC. Combining the CDR3 with reference TRBV2 and TRBJ2-7 gives the whole variable domain EPEVTQTPSHQVTQMGQEVILRCVPISNHLYFYWYRQILGQKVEFLVSFYNNEISEKSEIFDDQFSVERPDGSNFTLKIRSTKLEDSAMYFCASSDFALGQGNHEQYFGPGTRLTVT.

This clonotype was detected ten times or more. The chain combines TRBV12-3 or TRBV12-4 with TRBJ2-3; 7 positions match TRBD2. The CDR3 loop spans 14 amino acids. V shed 7 bases, J shed 3 bases, and the junction held 7 bases outside the gene matches. CDR3 region: CASIPGLPTDTQYF. DNA of the CDR3: TGTGCCAGCATTCCGGGACTACCGACAGATACGCAGTATTTT.

This clonotype was seen only a few times. The CDR3 DNA reads as TGCAGTGCTAGAGTCACCAGCTACAGGGGTACCAAAAACATTCAGTACTTC. Residues: CSARVTSYRGTKNIQYF. The chain combines TRBV20-1 with TRBJ2-4; 7 positions agree with TRBD1. The V gene's germline CDR1 is DFQATT and CDR2 SNEGSKA (reference sequence). V trimming: 1 base; J trimming: 2 bases; junction bases outside the gene matches: 11. The length of the CDR3 is 17 residues.

In this sample, this clonotype turned up a few times. The V call is TRBV25-1, the J call TRBJ2-3; the D is unclear. The V gene lost 5 bases and the J gene lost 4 bases, with 16 bases spanning the gap. CDR1 MGHDK and CDR2 SYGVNS come from the germline V gene. This CDR3 has 15 amino acids. CDR3 DNA sequence: TGTGCCAGCAGTTCCTCTGGTTCTTTTGCAGATACGCAGTATTTT. It yields the protein CASSSSGSFADTQYF.

This clonotype was observed a few times. The rearrangement links TRBV20-1 to TRBJ2-1; the D gene is possibly TRBD1 (6 bases). Germline V gene data show CDR1 as DFQATT and CDR2 as SNEGSKA (reference sequence). With 3 bases removed from V and 6 bases from J, the gap between germline ends came to 9 bases. The CDR3 consists of 12 residues. The CDR3 bases are TGCAGTGCTAGCGGACAGCGCAATGAGCAGTTCTTC. Its translation: CSASGQRNEQFF.

This clonotype showed up many times. This sequence joins TRBV14 and TRBJ1-2; 7 bases align to TRBD1. Germline values: CDR1 SGHDN, CDR2 FVKESK. V was pared by 4 bases and J by 7 bases, with 9 bases of the junction left unmatched. This CDR3 has 14 residues. In DNA form, the CDR3 reads TGTGCCAGCAGCCTCCAAACAGGGGCAGGTGGCTACACCTTC. It translates to CASSLQTGAGGYTF.

This clonotype came up a few times. The rearrangement uses TRBV11-2 and TRBJ2-2, with 9 nucleotides matching TRBD2. The germline V gene has CDR1 SGHAT and CDR2 FQNNGV. The CDR3 has 15 residues. The J segment lost 5 bases and the V segment lost 3 bases, leaving 4 bases of the junction unmatched. CDR3 protein: CASSFSRGGTGELFF. The CDR3 DNA is TGTGCCAGCAGCTTCTCGCGGGGGGGGACCGGGGAGCTGTTTTTT. Full variable domain (remainder filled in from reference TRBV11-2 and TRBJ2-2): EAGVAQSPRYKIIEKRQSVAFWCNPISGHATLYWYQQILGQGPKLLIQFQNNGVVDDSQLPKDRFSAERLKGVDSTLKIQPAKLEDSAVYLCASSFSRGGTGELFFGEGSRLTVL.

CDR3 in DNA: TGTGCCAGCAGTTTAGGGGTTGGAGGAAACACCATATATTTT. Residues: CASSLGVGGNTIYF. This chain links TRBV12-3 or TRBV12-4 with TRBJ1-3; D gene uncertain. The CDR3 spans 14 residues. The V and J ends lost 1 base and 4 bases respectively, with 8 bases between them.